This T cell receptor beta chain emerged from a study of blood T cell repertoires in COVID-19. As for the study in general: The origin of the acute and convalescent COVID-19 samples was the United States, Italy and Spain. From T cells, B-cell-depleted T cells, or PBMCs came the material, which was cDNA or gDNA.

The germline V gene has CDR1 LNHNV and CDR2 YYDKDF (reference sequence). The CDR3 loop spans 16 amino acids. J was trimmed by 1 base and V by 9 bases; bases with no gene match: 9. Authors' methods: Amplification of reference gene primers was used by the study to estimate nucleated cell counts. TCRdb's table, derived via immunoSEQ multiplex PCR, lists solely in-frame clones and lacks some. D and trimming were read from the DNA, whereas the V and J calls and clone size are those reported in that table. In the table there are over 60,000 clones, about 80% of which are singletons. Sequencing was carried out using peripheral blood. The sequence came from a human donor in a cohort sampled during active COVID-19. V is TRBV15 and J is TRBJ2-1; 10 nucleotides match TRBD2. For the CDR3, the DNA is TGTGCCACAAGGACTAGCGGAAGGGGGTCCTACAATGAGCAGTTCTTC. Its protein product is CATRTSGRGSYNEQFF.